This entry is about one T cell receptor (beta chain). This record comes from a study of blood T cell repertoires in COVID-19. Background on the study: Sites across the United States, Italy and Spain contributed samples from acute and convalescent COVID-19. T cells, B-cell-depleted T cells, or PBMCs supplied cDNA or gDNA.

In the source study's methods: Reference gene primers were amplified, and this amplification served to estimate nucleated cell counts. Sequencing was performed with immunoSEQ multiplex PCR; in TCRdb, only in-frame clones are kept and a portion is missing. V, J and clone size are those of that table, while D and trimming were read from the DNA. The sample has about 300,000 clones, roughly 85% seen once; the top ten hold 7.5% to 10%. The CDR3 length is 16 residues. Germline CDR1 is SNHLY and CDR2 is FYNNEI. The V gene end was trimmed by 7 bases and the J gene end by 1 base; junction bases not matched to a gene: 7.

The source material was peripheral blood. The sequence came from a woman between 50 and 59 years old who had recovered from COVID-19. The chain links TRBV2 to TRBJ2-6; 7 bases are a match to TRBD1. The CDR3 sequence is CASKTGSPSGANVLTF. CDR3 nucleotides: TGTGCCAGCAAGACAGGGTCCCCTTCTGGGGCCAACGTCCTGACTTTC. Drawing the rest from reference TRBV2 and TRBJ2-6, the complete variable domain is EPEVTQTPSHQVTQMGQEVILRCVPISNHLYFYWYRQILGQKVEFLVSFYNNEISEKSEIFDDQFSVERPDGSNFTLKIRSTKLEDSAMYFCASKTGSPSGANVLTFGAGSRLTVL.